This T cell receptor beta chain was obtained from a study of technical replicates of blood from several donors. Measured with immunoSEQ multiplex PCR; TCRdb has only the in-frame clones, and not every one. The table lists just over 95,000 clones, around 95% of them singletons. Germline V lookup: CDR1 MGHRA, CDR2 YSYEKL. V gave up 0 bases and J gave up 5 bases, with 8 bases separating them. The CDR3 runs to 13 residues. The sequencing input was T cells isolated from PBMCs. The chain employs TRBV4-1 and TRBJ2-7; D uncertain. This clonotype was obtained from a human donor in good health. Here the CDR3 reads CASSQDSPDEQYF. The DNA for the CDR3 is TGCGCCAGCAGCCAAGACTCGCCGGACGAGCAGTACTTC.